Following are 13 T cell receptor beta chains from one sample sequenced in a study of T-cell reconstitution after alpha-beta-depleted transplantation in children. Construction of the TCRbeta library involved unique molecular identifiers. TCRdb reprocessed the PCR reads via MiXCR and lists one record per CDR3 protein. The sample has over 550,000 distinct CDR3 sequences; over 9.5% are singletons. The sample was PBMCs from the stem cell graft donor, taken from the stem cell graft. These receptors came from a human donor who donated a stem cell graft to a child with acute myeloid leukemia.

V and J are TRBV28 and TRBJ1-2; maybe TRBD1 (6 bases). The V end was cut by 3 bases, the J end by 4 bases, with 12 bases between. CDR1 is MDHEN and CDR2 is SYDVKM in the germline V gene. The CDR3 length is 14 residues. CDR3 nucleotides: TGTGCCAGCAGTTTTGGTGGACAGCTCTATGGCTACACCTTC. Translation gives CASSFGGQLYGYTF.

There are many counts of this clonotype. The chain links TRBV28 to TRBJ1-2; D unresolved. CDR3 length: 11 amino acids. Germline V gene lookup returns CDR1 MDHEN and CDR2 SYDVKM. V lost 3 bases and J lost 7, with 6 bases in between. This chain's CDR3 is CASSFSGGYTF. The CDR3 DNA sequence: TGTGCCAGCAGTTTTAGTGGTGGCTACACCTTC.

There are a few counts of this clonotype. This chain joins TRBV7-3 and TRBJ1-3; 8 bases fit TRBD1. The CDR3 runs to 13 residues. Per the germline V gene, CDR1 is SGHTA and CDR2 is FQGTGA. The V and J ends lost 5 bases and 8 bases, in that order; junction bases with no gene match: 5. In nucleotides, the CDR3 is TGTGCCAGCAGCACAGGGGGGGGAGACACCATATATTTT. This gives the protein CASSTGGGDTIYF.

The CDR3 sequence is CASSTYRGSEAFF. The CDR3 DNA is TGTGCCAGCAGCACCTACAGGGGGTCTGAAGCTTTCTTT. The V call is TRBV6-5, the J call TRBJ1-1; 8 bases are shared with TRBD1. The germline V gene has CDR1 MNHEY and CDR2 SVGAGI. This CDR3 has 13 residues. V lost 6 bases and J lost 6; bases outside the gene matches: 6.

CDR3 nucleotides: TGTGCCAGCAGACCGGGACTAGTTTCAAATGAGCAGTTCTTC. The encoded protein is CASRPGLVSNEQFF. This rearrangement joins TRBV7-9 to TRBJ2-1; 8 positions agree with TRBD2. From germline, CDR1 is SEHNR and CDR2 FQNEAQ (reference sequence). The CDR3 contains 14 residues. With 6 bases clipped from V and 7 bases from J, the junction kept 8 bases outside the gene matches.

This chain connects TRBV18 to TRBJ1-1; D is uncertain. CDR3 size: 11 residues. V was clipped by 5 bases and J by 7 bases, with 8 bases between them. The germline V gene has CDR1 KGHSH and CDR2 LQKENI. CDR3 nucleotide sequence: TGTGCCAGCTCATCGACGTATGAAGCTTTCTTT. This gives the protein CASSSTYEAFF.

The sample holds many counts of this clonotype. The CDR3: CASSLTGLSGDEQFF. As DNA, the CDR3 is TGTGCCAGCAGCTTAACAGGGCTAAGCGGCGATGAGCAGTTCTTC. The rearrangement joins TRBV7-3 to TRBJ2-1; TRBD2 might be the D (5 bases). The CDR3 is 15 amino acids. Germline loops: CDR1 SGHTA, CDR2 FQGTGA. V was cut by 0 bases and J by 8 bases, with 14 bases left in between.

The chain links TRBV29-1 to TRBJ1-3, with D perhaps matching TRBD1 (6 bases). CDR1 and CDR2 from the germline V gene are SQVTM and ANQGSEA. The ends were cut back, 2 bases at V and 0 bases at J, with 14 bases in the middle. CDR3 length equals 16 residues. In DNA, the CDR3 is TGCAGCGTTGAAAACGTACAGGACAGCTCTGGAAACACCATATATTTT. Amino acid sequence: CSVENVQDSSGNTIYF.

The sample holds many counts of this clonotype. The chain recombines TRBV10-3 with TRBJ2-7; possibly TRBD1 for D (5 bases). CDR3 length: 13 residues. The germline gives CDR1 ENHRY, CDR2 SYGVKD. V dropped 3 bases and J dropped 3 bases, with 9 bases sitting between them. The CDR3 reads CAISDRAGYEQYF. The CDR3 DNA follows: TGTGCCATCAGTGACAGGGCCGGCTACGAGCAGTACTTC.

In this sample, this clonotype turned up a few times. The rearrangement links TRBV20-1 to TRBJ2-1; 7 nucleotides match TRBD2. Losses at the gene ends were 3 bases for V and 7 bases for J; bases not matched to a gene: 15. This CDR3 contains 16 residues. The germline V gene encodes CDR1 DFQATT and CDR2 SNEGSKA (reference sequence). The CDR3 sequence: CSARGRGSQRGNEQFF. The CDR3 DNA is TGCAGTGCTAGGGGGAGGGGCTCCCAGAGGGGAAATGAGCAGTTCTTC.

This clonotype came up a few times. The chain links TRBV28 to TRBJ2-7; 11 bases line up with TRBD2. The germline gives CDR1 MDHEN, CDR2 SYDVKM. Unmatched junction bases numbered 3, after V lost 2 bases and J lost 12 bases. The CDR3 is 12 amino acids. CDR3 sequence (DNA): TGTGCCAGCAGTTTACTAGCGGGAGGCTCGTACTTC. It is translated as CASSLLAGGSYF.

This clonotype was counted at least ten times. The genes are TRBV20-1 and TRBJ1-1, with D unresolved. The ends were cut back, 7 bases at V and 4 bases at J, with 13 bases in the middle. This CDR3 spans 12 amino acids. Germline CDR1 DFQATT, CDR2 SNEGSKA (reference sequence). The CDR3 DNA is TGCAGTGTCCGGAGGGCGAGCACTGAAGCTTTCTTT. Protein sequence: CSVRRASTEAFF.

This clonotype was counted between two and nine times. The rearrangement links TRBV20-1 to TRBJ2-5; D may match TRBD1 or TRBD2 (5 bases each). The CDR3 is 14 residues long. Germline-derived CDR1 and CDR2 are DFQATT and SNEGSKA (reference sequence). CDR3 in DNA: TGCCGCATTAAGTTGAGGGGAAGTGGAGAGACCCAGTACTTC. As protein: CRIKLRGSGETQYF.